These 12 T cell receptor beta chains originate from one sample sequenced in a study of cytomegalovirus exposure and HLA in healthy donors. The primer mix had 60 Vbeta and 13 Jbeta primers. Here immunoSEQ multiplex PCR was the method, and the copy in TCRdb shows in-frame clones only, minus some. The sample records almost 200,000 clones, 70% to 80% being singletons. Sequences were obtained from PBMCs. The receptors shown here come from a woman in her 30s in good health and CMV-seropositive.

CDR3 bases: TGTGCCAGTAGCCCGGGACAGTCCGGGGAGCTGTTTTTT. Translation: CASSPGQSGELFF. The chain joins TRBV19 to TRBJ2-2; 7 nucleotides agree with TRBD1. The germline V gene encodes CDR1 LNHDA and CDR2 SQIVND (reference sequence). The CDR3 sequence is 13 residues long. V was clipped by 6 bases and J by 6 bases; unmatched bases: 4.

The chain joins TRBV7-2 to TRBJ1-1; 11 positions match TRBD1. The CDR3 runs to 16 residues. V shed 5 bases, J shed 5 bases, and the junction held 10 bases outside the gene matches. Germline V gene sequence: CDR1 SGHTA, CDR2 FQGNSA. CDR3 sequence: CASSPPRTGGYTEAFF. The CDR3 nucleotides are TGTGCCAGCAGCCCCCCTCGGACAGGGGGCTATACTGAAGCTTTCTTT.

This chain uses TRBV6-6 with TRBJ1-1, with D perhaps matching TRBD1 (5 bases). The CDR3 sequence is 16 residues long. From germline, CDR1 is MNHNY and CDR2 SVGAGI (reference sequence). Trimming cost V 6 bases and J 4 bases, with 21 bases left between them. For the CDR3, the DNA is TGTGCCAGCAGGCTCGGGACTCGCATAGAACCCACTGAAGCTTTCTTT. This gives the protein CASRLGTRIEPTEAFF.

V and J are TRBV4-3 and TRBJ2-5; the D is unclear. Looked up from germline, CDR1 is LGHNA and CDR2 is YSLEER. Trimming took 0 bases from V and 2 from J, leaving 4 bases between them. The CDR3 has 13 residues. The CDR3 DNA reads TGCGCCAGCAGCCAAGAACATCAAGAGACCCAGTACTTC. Translation gives CASSQEHQETQYF.

This clone has only one observation. The gene calls are TRBV7-9 and TRBJ1-2; a weak D match, TRBD1 (5 bases). CDR3 length equals 13 residues. V was pared by 0 bases and J by 8 bases, with 10 bases between. Germline values: CDR1 SEHNR, CDR2 FQNEAQ (reference sequence). CDR3 sequence (DNA): TGTGCCAGCAGCTTAGCGCAGGGCGGCGGCTACACCTTC. As protein: CASSLAQGGGYTF.

V usage is TRBV29-1 and J usage is TRBJ2-7; 7 nucleotides align to TRBD1. CDR1 is SQVTM and CDR2 is ANQGSEA in the germline V gene. After removal of 5 bases from V and 4 bases from J, the junction contained 23 bases not matched to a gene. The CDR3 is made up of 18 amino acids. The CDR3 DNA sequence: TGCAGCGTTTCCCGGCGGTCATCAGGGGGTCGGGCCGGGTACGAGCAGTACTTC. It specifies CSVSRRSSGGRAGYEQYF.

The chain uses TRBV9 and TRBJ1-6; weak D call: TRBD1 (5 bases). Trimming stripped 0 bases from V and 8 bases from J, with 21 bases between. CDR1 and CDR2 (germline): SGDLS, YYNGEE. CDR3 length equals 18 residues. The CDR3: CASSVGTRDLDLYSPLHF. CDR3 nucleotides: TGTGCCAGCAGCGTAGGTACCCGGGACTTAGACCTTTATTCACCCCTCCACTTT.

V is TRBV6-5 and J is TRBJ1-4; D ambiguous. Germline-derived CDR1 and CDR2 are MNHEY and SVGAGI. This CDR3 is 16 amino acids long. Trimming pared 3 bases from V and 3 bases from J, leaving 14 bases between. In nucleotides, the CDR3 is TGTGCCAGCAGTTATCGAGCCCGGGTAGCTAATGAAAAACTGTTTTTT. Translated: CASSYRARVANEKLFF.

The rearrangement uses TRBV27 and TRBJ2-3, with D perhaps TRBD2 (5 bases). The CDR3 is 16 amino acids. Germline V CDR1 and CDR2: MNHEY, SMNVEV (reference sequence). The V and J ends lost 7 bases and 0 bases respectively, with 17 bases between them. This CDR3 is CASKPAAGSSTDTQYF. CDR3 in DNA: TGTGCCAGCAAGCCCGCGGCGGGCTCTAGCACAGATACGCAGTATTTT.

This chain's CDR3 is CASSAPGTGDNTIYF. CDR3 in DNA: TGTGCCAGCTCAGCCCCCGGGACAGGGGACAACACCATATATTTT. The V call is TRBV18, the J call TRBJ1-3, with 10 positions matching TRBD1. The CDR3 is made up of 15 amino acids. Germline V gene sequence: CDR1 KGHSH, CDR2 LQKENI. Trimming at V came to 5 bases and at J to 7 bases, leaving 8 bases not matched to a gene.

The V gene is TRBV2, the J gene TRBJ1-4, with D hard to call. The CDR3 totals 11 residues. Trimming cost V 3 bases and J 8 bases, with 4 bases left between them. Looked up from germline, CDR1 is SNHLY and CDR2 is FYNNEI. CDR3 sequence: CASSEREKLFF. DNA of the CDR3: TGTGCCAGCAGTGAGAGGGAAAAACTGTTTTTT.

This sequence joins TRBV27 and TRBJ2-5; D call uncertain. Germline V CDR1 and CDR2: MNHEY, SMNVEV (reference sequence). The CDR3 runs to 12 residues. V was shortened by 5 bases and J by 7 bases, with 11 bases between the two germline ends. The CDR3 spells CASSPDFMTQYF. CDR3 in DNA: TGTGCCAGCAGTCCAGACTTCATGACCCAGTACTTC.